One sample yielded the 7 T cell receptor beta chains listed below, sequenced in a study of T cells in Graves' hyperthyroidism and ophthalmopathy (dated by TCRdb to between 2017 and 2020). Library creation used multiplex PCR. For sequencing, an Illumina HiSeq 2000 was employed. Amplification of TCR beta CDR3 regions was carried out from RNA transcripts. A first-round RT-PCR of the TCR CDR3 used the HTBI primer set with the Qiagen OneStep RT-PCR kit. The public sequencing data were trimmed at Q25 with fastp and processed into clonotypes with MiXCR by TCRdb, which kept only in-frame beta chains. CDR3 protein duplicates are merged, each entry listing the most common genes and DNA. The sample includes almost 600,000 distinct CDR3 sequences, with about 43% observed a single time. The top ten clones comprise more than 7.5% of the sample. The sample consisted of peripheral blood or thyroid tissue (not recorded which). These receptors were obtained from a woman under 30 with Graves' hyperthyroidism.

This sequence joins TRBV10-3 and TRBJ2-5; TRBD2 might be the D (5 bases). Germline lookup yields CDR1 ENHRY and CDR2 SYGVKD. There are 13 residues in the CDR3. V was clipped by 4 bases and J by 4 bases, with 10 bases between them. In DNA, the CDR3 is TGTGCCATCAGTGGGGGAGTCTCAGAGACCCAGTACTTC. This codes for CAISGGVSETQYF.

Regarding this clonotype: This may come from a read error, since a much larger clone is one base off. The gene calls are TRBV19 and TRBJ1-1; unclear D gene. The CDR3 length is 15 residues. Germline CDR1 reads LNHDA; CDR2 reads SQIVND (reference sequence). CDR3 sequence: CASSTSPAPNTKAFF. CDR3 DNA sequence: TGTGCCAGTAGTACATCCCCCGCCCCGAACACTAAAGCTTTCTTT.

As for this clonotype: The conserved phenylalanine or tryptophan is not found at the CDR3 terminus, so this likely reflects a read error. This chain joins TRBV4-2 and TRBJ1-1, with TRBD1 matching over 9 bases. The CDR3 has 13 amino acids. V lost 4 bases to trimming and J lost 3 bases; unmatched junction nucleotides: 0. Looked up from germline, CDR1 is LGHNA and CDR2 is YNFKEQ. CDR3: CASSRQGDTEAFS. In DNA, the CDR3 is TGTGCCAGCAGCCGACAGGGGGACACTGAAGCTTTCTCT.

This clonotype was seen at least ten times. The chain employs TRBV7-6 and TRBJ2-2; tentatively, D is TRBD2 (5 bases). Germline lookup yields CDR1 SGHVS and CDR2 FNYEAQ. The CDR3 is 13 residues long. V was cut by 4 bases and J by 10 bases, with 13 bases left in between. CDR3 nucleotides: TGTGCCAGCAGCTACACGCTGGAGGAGGAGCTGTTTTTT. Translated, it gives CASSYTLEEELFF. Full variable domain (remainder filled in from reference TRBV7-6 and TRBJ2-2): GAGVSQSPRYKVTKRGQDVALRCDPISGHVSLYWYRQALGQGPEFLTYFNYEAQQDKSGLPNDRFSAERPEGSISTLTIQRTEQRDSAMYRCASSYTLEEELFFGEGSRLTVL.

The CDR3 sequence: CSVGSRDTQYF. In nucleotides, the CDR3 is TGCAGCGTGGGGTCCCGGGATACGCAGTATTTT. V gene TRBV29-1 combines with J gene TRBJ2-3, with D uncertain. The CDR3 is 11 amino acids. V lost 6 bases to trimming and J lost 6 bases, with 10 bases between them. In germline, CDR1 is SQVTM, CDR2 ANQGSEA.

The table lists this clonotype with many counts. The chain is built from TRBV7-8 and TRBJ1-5, with a weak D call TRBD1 (5 bases). V was shortened by 2 bases and J by 3 bases, with 11 bases between the two germline ends. This CDR3 region has 15 residues. Germline values: CDR1 SGHVS, CDR2 FQNEAQ. CDR3: CASSLMDTNNQPQHF. DNA for the CDR3: TGTGCCAGCAGCTTAATGGACACCAACAATCAGCCCCAGCATTTT. Full variable domain (outside the CDR3, taken from reference TRBV7-8 and TRBJ1-5): GAGVSQSPRYKVAKRGQDVALRCDPISGHVSLFWYQQALGQGPEFLTYFQNEAQLDKSGLPSDRFFAERPEGSVSTLKIQRTQQEDSAVYLCASSLMDTNNQPQHFGDGTRLSIL.

The V gene is TRBV13, the J gene TRBJ2-7; no clear D. Gene TRBJ2-1 matches the end of the DNA better, so the J call may be wrong. This CDR3 spans 12 amino acids. The V gene's germline CDR1 is PRHDT and CDR2 FYEKMQ (reference sequence). The CDR3 sequence is CASSLGGREQFF. The DNA of the CDR3 is TGTGCCAGCAGCTTAGGCGGGCGGGAGCAGTTCTTC.